The 14 T cell receptor beta chains in this list originate from one sample, sequenced in a study of T cells in Graves' hyperthyroidism and ophthalmopathy. RNA transcripts gave rise to amplified TCR beta CDR3 regions. TCR CDR3 underwent first-round RT-PCR with the HTBI primer set. TCRdb independently ran MiXCR on the multiplex PCR reads; one entry per CDR3 protein. The table lists about 720,000 distinct CDR3 sequences, roughly a sixth of them singletons. Material: blood. These receptors came from a woman between 45 and 60 years old with Graves' hyperthyroidism that later progressed to Graves' ophthalmopathy.

The J gene is TRBJ2-2, the V gene TRBV27; 10 nucleotides agree with TRBD2. CDR1 is MNHEY, CDR2 SMNVEV, per germline (reference sequence). This CDR3 region has 13 residues. The CDR3 protein is CGAGLALTGELFF. The DNA of the CDR3 is TGTGGGGCGGGACTAGCGTTAACCGGGGAGCTGTTTTTT.

This clonotype has just a few counts. V is TRBV6-1 and J is TRBJ2-2, with TRBD1 matching 10 bases. J was trimmed by 1 base and V by 5 bases; bases with no gene match: 7. The CDR3 has 17 amino acids. Germline CDR1 reads MNHNS; CDR2 reads SASEGT. CDR3 coding DNA: TGTGCCAGCAGTCCGAATCGGGACAGGGGGAACACCGGGGAGCTGTTTTTT. It encodes CASSPNRDRGNTGELFF.

This clonotype was seen more than once but under ten times. The chain recombines TRBV20-1 with TRBJ2-3, with 8 bases fitting TRBD1. The CDR3 spans 13 residues. Trimming cost V 3 bases and J 4 bases; bases outside gene matches: 3. Germline CDR1 reads DFQATT; CDR2 reads SNEGSKA (reference sequence). Here the CDR3 reads CSARTGVSDTQYF. The CDR3 DNA reads TGCAGTGCTAGGACAGGGGTTTCAGATACGCAGTATTTT.

The table lists this clonotype with a few counts. V and J are TRBV6-1 and TRBJ2-7; 9 nucleotides line up with TRBD1. V gave up 4 bases and J gave up 3 bases; unmatched junction bases: 1. The CDR3 consists of 13 residues. CDR1 is MNHNS and CDR2 is SASEGT in the germline V gene. CDR3 nucleotides: TGTGCCAGCAGTGTGACAGGGGGCTACGAGCAGTACTTC. Protein sequence: CASSVTGGYEQYF.

V and J are TRBV4-1 and TRBJ1-3; 9 bases line up with TRBD1. The V gene end was trimmed by 3 bases and the J gene end by 0 bases; junction bases not matched to a gene: 6. Germline V gene lookup returns CDR1 MGHRA and CDR2 YSYEKL. The CDR3 is 17 amino acids. As DNA, the CDR3 is TGCGCCAGCAGCCAGCACAGGGGGCAGGGCTCTGGAAACACCATATATTTT. Its protein is CASSQHRGQGSGNTIYF.

This clonotype occurred many times. The chain links TRBV9 to TRBJ1-1; no firm D call. The germline gives CDR1 SGDLS, CDR2 YYNGEE. V shed 5 bases and J shed 1 base, with 9 bases lying between them. This CDR3 spans 13 amino acids. CDR3 DNA sequence: TGTGCCAGCAGTGCTCAGAGGAACACTGAAGCTTTCTTT. Translating it yields CASSAQRNTEAFF.

The chain is built from TRBV5-4 and TRBJ2-3; TRBD1 agrees at 10 bases. Germline CDR1 SGHNT, CDR2 YYREEE (reference sequence). The trim removed 4 bases at V and 4 bases at J, leaving 3 bases unmatched. The CDR3 extends over 14 amino acids. The CDR3 loop reads CASSGGTGADTQYF. The CDR3 coding sequence is TGTGCCAGCAGCGGGGGGACAGGGGCAGATACGCAGTATTTT.

The rearrangement links TRBV10-1 to TRBJ1-1, with a weak D call TRBD1 (5 bases). Between the trimmed V and J ends, which lost 0 bases and 3 bases, there was a span of 8 bases. Germline V gene lookup returns CDR1 WNHNN and CDR2 SYGVQD (reference sequence). CDR3 length equals 14 residues. CDR3 protein: CASSESGGYTEAFF. In DNA, the CDR3 is TGCGCCAGCAGTGAGTCGGGGGGTTACACTGAAGCTTTCTTT.

The V call is TRBV12-3 or TRBV12-4, the J call TRBJ2-2; D gene unclear. The CDR3 loop spans 12 amino acids. Trimming took off 3 bases at V and 10 bases at J, with 9 bases between the two ends. CDR3 DNA sequence: TGTGCCAGCAGTTTTGGTATACCGGAGCTGTTTTTT. Its protein is CASSFGIPELFF.

The chain joins TRBV24-1 to TRBJ2-4, with D possibly matching TRBD1 (6 bases). V was trimmed by 3 bases and J by 9 bases, leaving 11 bases between them. This CDR3 has 13 residues. CDR1 is KGHDR, CDR2 SFDVKD, per germline. Here the CDR3 reads CATSDRTEGIQYF. The CDR3, as DNA: TGTGCCACCAGTGATCGGACAGAGGGCATTCAGTACTTC.

This clonotype has at least ten counts. The rearrangement joins TRBV11-2 to TRBJ2-3; 10 bases fit TRBD1. The V gene end was trimmed by 8 bases and the J gene end by 6 bases; junction bases not matched to a gene: 5. This CDR3 is 13 amino acids long. Germline V lookup: CDR1 SGHAT, CDR2 FQNNGV. In nucleotides, the CDR3 is TGTGCCAGCGGGGGACAGGGGTTCGATACGCAGTATTTT. It encodes CASGGQGFDTQYF.

The CDR3 region is CASSFDRDRGYNEQFF. As DNA, the CDR3 is TGTGCCAGCAGTTTCGACCGGGACAGGGGATACAATGAGCAGTTCTTC. The gene calls are TRBV27 and TRBJ2-1, with 10 bases fitting TRBD1. The junction had 6 bases not matched to a gene; V was cut back by 3 bases and J by 4 bases. The CDR3 extends over 16 amino acids. CDR1 MNHEY and CDR2 SMNVEV come from the germline V gene (reference sequence).

The chain carries TRBV20-1 and TRBJ1-6; D may be TRBD1 (5 bases). Germline V gene sequence: CDR1 DFQATT, CDR2 SNEGSKA (reference sequence). Trimming stripped 6 bases from V and 1 base from J, with 16 bases between. CDR3 size: 16 residues. This CDR3 reads CSALLGVRSYNSPLHF. CDR3 coding DNA: TGCAGTGCCCTGCTGGGGGTGAGATCCTATAATTCACCCCTCCACTTT.

This clonotype showed up just a few times. The chain carries TRBV20-1 and TRBJ1-1; D gene unclear. Germline assignment: CDR1 DFQATT and CDR2 SNEGSKA (reference sequence). CDR3 length: 13 residues. Between the trimmed V and J ends, which lost 6 bases and 2 bases, there was a span of 13 bases. CDR3 in amino acids: CSAPRTRNTEAFF. The CDR3 DNA reads TGCAGTGCCCCCAGGACGAGAAACACTGAAGCTTTCTTT.